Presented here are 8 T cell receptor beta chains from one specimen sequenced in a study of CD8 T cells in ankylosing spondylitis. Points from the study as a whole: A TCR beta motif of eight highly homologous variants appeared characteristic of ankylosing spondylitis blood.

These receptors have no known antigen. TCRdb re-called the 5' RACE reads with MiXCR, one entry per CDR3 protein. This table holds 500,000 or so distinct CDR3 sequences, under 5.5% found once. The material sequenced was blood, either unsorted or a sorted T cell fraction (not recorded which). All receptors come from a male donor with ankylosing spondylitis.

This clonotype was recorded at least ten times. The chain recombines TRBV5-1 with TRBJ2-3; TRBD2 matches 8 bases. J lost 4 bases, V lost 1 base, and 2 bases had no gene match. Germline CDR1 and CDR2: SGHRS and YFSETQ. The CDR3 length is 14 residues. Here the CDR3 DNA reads TGCGCCAGCAGCTTGCCAGCGGGAGCAGATACGCAGTATTTT. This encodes CASSLPAGADTQYF.

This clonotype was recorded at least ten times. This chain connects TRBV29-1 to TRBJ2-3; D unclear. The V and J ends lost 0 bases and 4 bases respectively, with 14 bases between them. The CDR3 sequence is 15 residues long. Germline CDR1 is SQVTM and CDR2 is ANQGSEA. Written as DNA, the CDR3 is TGCAGCGTTGAAGATTGGGCGAACGCACCAGATACGCAGTATTTT. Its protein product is CSVEDWANAPDTQYF.

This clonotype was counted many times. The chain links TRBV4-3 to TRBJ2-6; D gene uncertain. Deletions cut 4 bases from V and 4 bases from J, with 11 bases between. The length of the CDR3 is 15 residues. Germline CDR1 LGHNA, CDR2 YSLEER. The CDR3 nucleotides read TGCGCCAGCAGCCCCATGGGGTTAGGGGCCAACGTCCTGACTTTC. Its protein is CASSPMGLGANVLTF.

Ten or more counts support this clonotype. DNA for the CDR3: TGCAGCGTAGCCGTAAGGGGCCACGAGCAGTACTTC. The encoded protein is CSVAVRGHEQYF. The V gene is TRBV29-1, the J gene TRBJ2-7, with D perhaps matching TRBD1 (5 bases). The germline CDR1 and CDR2 sequences are SQVTM and ANQGSEA. CDR3 length: 12 amino acids. Trimming stripped 6 bases from V and 5 bases from J, with 14 bases between.

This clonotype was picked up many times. The CDR3 DNA follows: TGCGCCAGCAGTGACTTACTAGCGGGAGCCTACGAGCAGTACTTC. It encodes CASSDLLAGAYEQYF. The chain has TRBV10-2 and TRBJ2-7, with 11 bases lining up with TRBD2. Germline V gene lookup returns CDR1 WSHSY and CDR2 SAAADI. CDR3 length: 15 amino acids. The J segment lost 2 bases and the V segment lost 3 bases, leaving 3 bases of the junction unmatched.

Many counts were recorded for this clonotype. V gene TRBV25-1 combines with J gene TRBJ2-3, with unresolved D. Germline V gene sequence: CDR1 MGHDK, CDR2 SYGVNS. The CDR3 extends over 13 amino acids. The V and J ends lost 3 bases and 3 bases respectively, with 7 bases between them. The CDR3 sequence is CASSEGWTDTQYF. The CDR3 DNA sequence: TGTGCCAGCAGTGAGGGATGGACAGATACGCAGTATTTT.

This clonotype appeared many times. CDR3 DNA: TGCGCCAGCAACCCTACGTCGGGCACAGATACGCAGTATTTT. It is translated as CASNPTSGTDTQYF. The J gene is TRBJ2-3, the V gene TRBV5-1; no reliable D call. Germline V gene lookup returns CDR1 SGHRS and CDR2 YFSETQ. Deletions cut 6 bases from V and 1 base from J, with 12 bases between. This CDR3 has 14 residues.

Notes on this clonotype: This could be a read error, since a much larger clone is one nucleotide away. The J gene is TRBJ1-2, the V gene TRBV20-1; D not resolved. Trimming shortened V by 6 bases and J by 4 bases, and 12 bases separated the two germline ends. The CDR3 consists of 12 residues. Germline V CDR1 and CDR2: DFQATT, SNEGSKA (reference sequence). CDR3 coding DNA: TGCAGTGCCAGGACGACAACCTATGGCTACACCTTC. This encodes CSARTTTYGYTF.